This TCR beta chain was identified in a study of control samples from healthy donors and cancer patients. Using immunoSEQ multiplex PCR, the repertoire was profiled, and TCRdb retains in-frame clones only, with some absent. The sample lists approximately 220,000 clones, roughly 94% occurring once. The CDR3 consists of 14 residues. Germline-derived CDR1 and CDR2 are SGHRS and YFSETQ. The germline V and J ends were trimmed by 6 bases and 2 bases, with 14 bases remaining between them. The chain uses TRBV5-1 and TRBJ2-5; D is undetermined. Sample: blood. This receptor was taken from a man over 45 in good health. CDR3 DNA sequence: TGCGCCAGCAAATATCAGGCCGGGCAAGAGACCCAGTACTTC. Translating it yields CASKYQAGQETQYF.